Described below is a single T cell receptor (beta chain) sequence and its context. No antigen is known for it. Sorted out of PBMCs were CD4+ T cells and CD8+ T cells. Once RNA had been extracted, it was reverse transcribed into cDNA to act as the sequencing template. Data came from immunoSEQ multiplex PCR; TCRdb stores just in-frame clones and leaves some out. Of under 250,000 clones listed, approximately 61% are singletons. The CDR3 is made up of 14 amino acids. V was clipped by 6 bases and J by 9 bases; unmatched bases: 10. From germline, CDR1 is MNHEY and CDR2 SVGAGI. The sample comes from a study of CD8+ T cells in alopecia areata. Study overall: At a dose of 5 to 10 mg twice daily, oral tofacitinib was given to treated patients.

Study results and limitations: Elevated clonality characterized lesional scalp relative to normal scalp, particularly in alopecia totalis/universalis.

This TCR was recovered from a human donor with alopecia areata. V and J are TRBV6-5 and TRBJ1-5, with TRBD1 matching over 8 bases. Here the sequenced sample was CD4+ T cells sorted from blood, taken at week 0. Here the CDR3 reads CASSLHQGALPQHF. CDR3 in DNA: TGTGCCAGCAGCCTACACCAGGGGGCTCTGCCCCAGCATTTT.